This is a list of T cell receptor beta chains from one sample in a study of CD8+CD57+ T cells in acquired aplastic anemia. MiXCR was run by TCRdb on the reads, yielding one entry per CDR3 protein. The table shows approximately 130,000 distinct CDR3 sequences, with about 40% occurring only once. Specimen: sorted CD4+, CD8+, or CD8+CD57+ T cells (not recorded which) from PBMCs. The receptors originated from a human donor in good health, serving as a control. The CDR3 runs from the conserved cysteine through the conserved F or W. A D gene is named only where the DNA matches it firmly. Size tells how often a clone was seen (once, few, many) or the class of an expanded clone, and some rows leave it out.

d_call	j_call	v_call	clone_size	cdr3_nt	cdr3_aa
.	TRBJ1-6	TRBV2	.	TGTGCCAGCCAAACAGATTATAATTCACCCCTCCACTTT	CASQTDYNSPLHF
TRBD2	TRBJ2-3	TRBV20-1	many	TGCAGTGCTAGGCCCAGGGGACTAGCAACAGATACGCAGTATTTT	CSARPRGLATDTQYF
.	TRBJ1-1	TRBV10-3	.	TGTGCCATCAGTAGACCAAGGACGCGAGCTTTCTTT	CAISRPRTRAFF
.	TRBJ2-5	TRBV15	.	TGTGCCACCAGCAGTGGGTGGACCCAGTACTTC	CATSSGWTQYF
.	TRBJ2-1	TRBV7-6	once	TGTGCCAGCAGCCCAGGTGTAGGAGTGAGTGGGGGCAATGAGCAGTTCTTC	CASSPGVGVSGGNEQFF
TRBD1	TRBJ2-6	TRBV24-1	.	TGTGCCACCGCGACAGGGGCCGACTCTGGGGCCAACGTCCTGACTTTC	CATATGADSGANVLTF
.	TRBJ2-1	TRBV12-3/TRBV12-4	many	TGTGCCAGCAGTATGGGCTGGCGGGGAGAGCAGTTCTTC	CASSMGWRGEQFF
.	TRBJ1-2	TRBV7-2	.	TGTGCCAGCAGCTTAGCGCCCGGACAGTCCCTCTATGGCTACACCTTC	CASSLAPGQSLYGYTF
TRBD1	TRBJ1-1	TRBV6-1	many	TGTGCCAGCAGCACAAGGGACAGGGGGTTCAGGGGCACTGAAGCTTTCTTT	CASSTRDRGFRGTEAFF
.	TRBJ2-2	TRBV2	.	TGTGCCAGCAGTACTACCCGGAACACCGGGGAGCTGTTTTTT	CASSTTRNTGELFF